These 3 T cell receptor beta chains originate from one sample sequenced in a study of blood T cells in healthy people across ages. Alongside a J-beta primer mix, a sample-barcoded 5' primer served in a second PCR lasting about 7 to 11 cycles. A single record per CDR3 protein comes from TCRdb applying MiXCR to the 5' RACE reads. The sample contains about 930,000 distinct CDR3 sequences, 25% to 35% of which appear only once. This same sample was also taken into another study, of T cells of mothers and their children.

The sequencing input was blood. Receptors were obtained from a woman aged 40-49 years in good health.

This clonotype was counted between two and nine times. V gene TRBV27 combines with J gene TRBJ1-1, with TRBD1 matching over 9 bases. This CDR3 region has 16 residues. V trimming: 4 bases; J trimming: 8 bases; junction bases outside the gene matches: 14. Germline V CDR1 and CDR2: MNHEY, SMNVEV (reference sequence). CDR3 protein: CASSWGTGSDRTEAFF. The DNA for the CDR3 is TGTGCCAGCAGTTGGGGGACAGGGTCGGACAGAACGGAAGCTTTCTTT.

This clonotype was recorded many times. This may arise from a read error, as a much more abundant clone is one base away. CDR3 coding DNA: TGTGCCAGCAGGGAAGGGGACAGCTCCTACGAGCAGTACTTC. Amino acid sequence: CASREGDSSYEQYF. The gene calls are TRBV6-1 and TRBJ2-7; 7 bases agree with TRBD1. This CDR3 comprises 14 residues. Germline CDR1 reads MNHNS; CDR2 reads SASEGT.

Ten or more counts support this clonotype. The chain uses TRBV7-2 and TRBJ2-1; TRBD2 is a possible D gene (6 bases). V lost 4 bases, J lost 1 base, and 11 bases lay in between. The CDR3 is 15 residues long. Germline CDR1 and CDR2: SGHTA and FQGNSA. CDR3 sequence (DNA): TGTGCCAGCAGCTCCGGGGGTGTTTCCTACAATGAGCAGTTCTTC. It translates to CASSSGGVSYNEQFF.